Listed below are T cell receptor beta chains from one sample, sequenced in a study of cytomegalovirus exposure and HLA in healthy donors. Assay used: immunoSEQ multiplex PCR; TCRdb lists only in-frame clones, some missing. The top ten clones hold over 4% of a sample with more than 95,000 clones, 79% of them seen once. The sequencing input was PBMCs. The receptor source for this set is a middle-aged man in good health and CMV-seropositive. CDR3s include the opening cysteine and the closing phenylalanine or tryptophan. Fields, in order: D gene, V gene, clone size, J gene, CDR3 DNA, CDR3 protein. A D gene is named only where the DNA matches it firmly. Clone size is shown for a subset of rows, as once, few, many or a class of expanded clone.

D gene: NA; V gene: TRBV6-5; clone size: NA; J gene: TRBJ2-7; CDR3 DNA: TGTGCCAGCAGTTACTCGAGGGTGGGGACCTACGAGCAGTACTTC; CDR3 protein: CASSYSRVGTYEQYF
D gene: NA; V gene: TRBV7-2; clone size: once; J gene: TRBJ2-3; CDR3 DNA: TGTGCCAGCAGCTCGGCCGGGCGAGGGGGTGGAGATACGCAGTATTTT; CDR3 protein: CASSSAGRGGGDTQYF
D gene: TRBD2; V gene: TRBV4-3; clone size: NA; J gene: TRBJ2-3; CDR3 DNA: TGCGCCAGCAGCCAAGATCTAGCGGGACGCACAGATACGCAGTATTTT; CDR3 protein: CASSQDLAGRTDTQYF
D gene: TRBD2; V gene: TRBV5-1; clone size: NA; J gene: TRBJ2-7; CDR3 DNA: TGCGCCAGCAGCCTAGGGACTAGCGGGAGTGGAAGCTACGAGCAGTACTTC; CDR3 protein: CASSLGTSGSGSYEQYF
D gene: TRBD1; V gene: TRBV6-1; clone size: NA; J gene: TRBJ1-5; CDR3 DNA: TGTGCCAGCGAGACAGGGGGCGGTCAGCCCCAGCATTTT; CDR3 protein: CASETGGGQPQHF
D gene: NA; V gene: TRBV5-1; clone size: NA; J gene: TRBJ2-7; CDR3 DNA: TGCGCCAGCAGCTTGGATGTAAACAGGCCAACCTACGAGCAGTACTTC; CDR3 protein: CASSLDVNRPTYEQYF
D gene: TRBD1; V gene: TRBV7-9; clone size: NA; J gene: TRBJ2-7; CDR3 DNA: TGTGCCAGCAGCAGAACAGGGGGTGCCCCCTACGAGCAGTACTTC; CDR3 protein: CASSRTGGAPYEQYF
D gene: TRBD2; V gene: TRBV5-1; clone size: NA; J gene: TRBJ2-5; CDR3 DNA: TGCGCCAGCAGCTTGGAACTAGCGGGGCGGGTTCAAGAGACCCAGTACTTC; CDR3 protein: CASSLELAGRVQETQYF
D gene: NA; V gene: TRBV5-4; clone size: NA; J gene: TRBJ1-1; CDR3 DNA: TGTGCCAGCAGCACTCAGAGCCCGGGGAAAGCTTTCTTT; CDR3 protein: CASSTQSPGKAFF
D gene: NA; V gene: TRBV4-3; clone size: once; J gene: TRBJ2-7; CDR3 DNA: TGCGCCAGCAGCCAAGAAAAGGGGTCCTACGAGCAGTACTTC; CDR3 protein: CASSQEKGSYEQYF
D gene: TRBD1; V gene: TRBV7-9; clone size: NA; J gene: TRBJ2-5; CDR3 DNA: TGTGCCAGCAGAAGGGACAGCAACCAAGAGACCCAGTACTTC; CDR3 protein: CASRRDSNQETQYF
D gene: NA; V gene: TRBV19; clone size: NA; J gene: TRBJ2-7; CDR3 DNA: TGTGCCAGTACGCAAATGGTGGGGAGAGAATACGAGCAGTACTTC; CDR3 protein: CASTQMVGREYEQYF
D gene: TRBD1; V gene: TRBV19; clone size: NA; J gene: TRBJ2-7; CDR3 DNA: TGTGCCAGTAGTATGGGACAGGAGACCTACGAGCAGTACTTC; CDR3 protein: CASSMGQETYEQYF
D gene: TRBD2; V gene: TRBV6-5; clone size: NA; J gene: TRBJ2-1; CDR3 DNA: TGTGCCACCAAAAAGCGGGACCAGTACAATGAGCAGTTCTTC; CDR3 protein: CATKKRDQYNEQFF
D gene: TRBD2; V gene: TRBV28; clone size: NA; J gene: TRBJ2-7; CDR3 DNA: TGTGCCAGCAGTTTATGGGCGGGAGAATACGAGCAGTACTTC; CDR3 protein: CASSLWAGEYEQYF
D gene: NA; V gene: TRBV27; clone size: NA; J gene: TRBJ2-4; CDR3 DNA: TGTGCCAGCAGGGGGACTTTGGACTCCAAAAACATTCAGTACTTC; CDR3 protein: CASRGTLDSKNIQYF